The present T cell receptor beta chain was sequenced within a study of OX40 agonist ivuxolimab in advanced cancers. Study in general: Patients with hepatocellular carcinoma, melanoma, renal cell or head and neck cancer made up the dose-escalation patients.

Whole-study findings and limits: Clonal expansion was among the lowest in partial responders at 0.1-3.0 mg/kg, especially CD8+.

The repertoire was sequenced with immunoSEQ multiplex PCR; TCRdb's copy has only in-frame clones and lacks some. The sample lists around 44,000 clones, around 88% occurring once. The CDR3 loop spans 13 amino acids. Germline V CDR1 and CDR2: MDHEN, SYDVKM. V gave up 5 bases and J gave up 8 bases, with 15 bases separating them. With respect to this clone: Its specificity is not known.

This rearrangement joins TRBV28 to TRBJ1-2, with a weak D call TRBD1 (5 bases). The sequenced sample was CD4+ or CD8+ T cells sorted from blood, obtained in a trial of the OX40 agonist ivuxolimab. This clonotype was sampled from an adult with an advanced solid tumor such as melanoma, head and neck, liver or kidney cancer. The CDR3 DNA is TGTGCCAGCAGTAGGAAGGGGTTCGGAGGCTACACCTTC. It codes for CASSRKGFGGYTF.